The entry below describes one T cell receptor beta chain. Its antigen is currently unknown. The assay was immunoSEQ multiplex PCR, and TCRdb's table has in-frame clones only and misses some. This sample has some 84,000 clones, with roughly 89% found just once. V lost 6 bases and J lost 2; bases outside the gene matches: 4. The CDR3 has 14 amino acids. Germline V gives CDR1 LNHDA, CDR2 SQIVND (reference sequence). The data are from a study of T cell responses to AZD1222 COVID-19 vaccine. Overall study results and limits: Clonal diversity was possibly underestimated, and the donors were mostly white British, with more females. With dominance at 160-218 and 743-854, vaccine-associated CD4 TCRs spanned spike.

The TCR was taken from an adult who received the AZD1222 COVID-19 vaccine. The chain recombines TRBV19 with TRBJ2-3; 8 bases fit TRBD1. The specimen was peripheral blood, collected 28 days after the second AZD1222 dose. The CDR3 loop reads CASSDRGPTDTQYF. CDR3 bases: TGTGCCAGTAGCGACAGGGGCCCCACAGATACGCAGTATTTT. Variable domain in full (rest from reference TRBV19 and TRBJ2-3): DGGITQSPKYLFRKEGQNVTLSCEQNLNHDAMYWYRQDPGQGLRLIYYSQIVNDFQKGDIAEGYSVSREKKESFPLTVTSAQKNPTAFYLCASSDRGPTDTQYFGPGTRLTVL.